The sample holds many counts of the clone carrying this TCR beta chain. Germline V gene lookup returns CDR1 SGHAT and CDR2 FQNNGV. V lost 3 bases, J lost 7 bases, and 7 bases stayed unmatched. The CDR3 length is 15 residues. This sample is part of a study of T cells in Graves' hyperthyroidism and ophthalmopathy. TCR beta CDR3 regions were amplified from RNA transcripts. The HTBI set primed first-round TCR CDR3 RT-PCR. TCRdb redid the calling of the multiplex PCR reads with MiXCR, one entry per CDR3 protein. Among around 600,000 distinct CDR3 sequences listed, 13% to 15% were seen once. The sample consisted of blood. The genes are TRBV11-2 and TRBJ2-7, with 12 positions matching TRBD2. The receptor was isolated from a woman aged 45 to 65 with Graves' ophthalmopathy. The chain's CDR3 is CASSFLAGGPQEQYF. The CDR3, as DNA: TGTGCCAGCAGCTTTCTAGCGGGAGGGCCTCAGGAGCAGTACTTC.